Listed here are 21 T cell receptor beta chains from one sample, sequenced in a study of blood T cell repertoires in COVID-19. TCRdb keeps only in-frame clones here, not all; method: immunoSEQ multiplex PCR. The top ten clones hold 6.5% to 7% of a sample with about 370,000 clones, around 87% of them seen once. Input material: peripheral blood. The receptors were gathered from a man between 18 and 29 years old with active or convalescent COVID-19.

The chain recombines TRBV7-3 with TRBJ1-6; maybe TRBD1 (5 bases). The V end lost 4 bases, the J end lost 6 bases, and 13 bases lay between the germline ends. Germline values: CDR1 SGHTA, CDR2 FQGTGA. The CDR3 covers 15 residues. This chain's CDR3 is CASSSGHPSNSPLHF. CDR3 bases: TGTGCCAGCAGCTCCGGACACCCTTCTAATTCACCCCTCCACTTT.

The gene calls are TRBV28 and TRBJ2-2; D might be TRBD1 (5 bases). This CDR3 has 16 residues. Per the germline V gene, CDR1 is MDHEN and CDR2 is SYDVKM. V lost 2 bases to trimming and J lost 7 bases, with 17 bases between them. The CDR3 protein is CASSLRGPGYGGELFF. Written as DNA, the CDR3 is TGTGCCAGCAGTTTAAGGGGCCCAGGATATGGCGGGGAGCTGTTTTTT.

The chain's CDR3 is CASSGQGGNQPQHF. In DNA form, the CDR3 reads TGTGCCAGCTCAGGCCAGGGGGGCAATCAGCCCCAGCATTTT. The chain uses TRBV18 and TRBJ1-5; 7 nucleotides match TRBD1. The V segment lost 5 bases and the J segment 2 bases; nucleotides outside the gene matches: 3. Germline V CDR1 and CDR2: KGHSH, LQKENI. This CDR3 comprises 14 residues.

The CDR3 nucleotides are TGTGCCAGCAGCTACGGGGGGCACACAGATACGCAGTATTTT. This codes for CASSYGGHTDTQYF. The chain uses TRBV7-3 and TRBJ2-3; tentatively, D is TRBD2 (7 bases). Germline V gives CDR1 SGHTA, CDR2 FQGTGA. The CDR3 is made up of 14 amino acids. Trimming pared 4 bases from V and 2 bases from J, leaving 10 bases between.

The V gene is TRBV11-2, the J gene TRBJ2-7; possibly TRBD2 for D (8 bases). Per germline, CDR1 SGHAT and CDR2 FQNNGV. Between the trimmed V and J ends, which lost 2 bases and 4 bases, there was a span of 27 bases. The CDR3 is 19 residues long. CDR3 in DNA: TGTGCCAGCAGCTTATTCGGGACAGCATTGGGACTAGGAGGGTACGAGCAGTACTTC. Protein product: CASSLFGTALGLGGYEQYF.

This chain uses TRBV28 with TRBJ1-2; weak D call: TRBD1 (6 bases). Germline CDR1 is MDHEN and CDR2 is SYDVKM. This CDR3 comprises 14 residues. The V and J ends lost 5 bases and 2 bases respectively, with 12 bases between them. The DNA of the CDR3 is TGTGCCAGCAGTAGGACAGAGAGAAACTATGGCTACACCTTC. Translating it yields CASSRTERNYGYTF.

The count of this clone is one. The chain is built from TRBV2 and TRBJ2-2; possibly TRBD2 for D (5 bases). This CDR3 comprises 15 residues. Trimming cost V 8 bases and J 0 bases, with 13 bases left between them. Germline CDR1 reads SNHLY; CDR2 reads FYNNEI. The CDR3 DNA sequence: TGTGCCAGCCGGGGTTCCGGTACGAACACCGGGGAGCTGTTTTTT. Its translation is CASRGSGTNTGELFF.

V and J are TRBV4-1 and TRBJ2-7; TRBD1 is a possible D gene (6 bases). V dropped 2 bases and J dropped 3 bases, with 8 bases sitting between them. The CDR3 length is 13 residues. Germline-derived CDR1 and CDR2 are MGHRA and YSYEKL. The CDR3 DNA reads TGCGCCAGCAGCCAACCAGGGGTCTACGAGCAGTACTTC. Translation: CASSQPGVYEQYF.

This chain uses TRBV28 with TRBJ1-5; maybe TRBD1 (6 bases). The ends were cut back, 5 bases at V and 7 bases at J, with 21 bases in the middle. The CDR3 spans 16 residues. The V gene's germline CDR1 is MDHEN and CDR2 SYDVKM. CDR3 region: CASSHHRRGGGQPQHF. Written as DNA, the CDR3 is TGTGCCAGCAGTCACCACCGAAGGGGGGGCGGACAGCCCCAGCATTTT.

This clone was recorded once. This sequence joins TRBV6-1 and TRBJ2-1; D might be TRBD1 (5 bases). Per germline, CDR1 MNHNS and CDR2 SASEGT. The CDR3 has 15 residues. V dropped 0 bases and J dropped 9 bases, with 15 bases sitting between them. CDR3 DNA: TGTGCCAGCAGTGAAGCATCAGGGATAGGTGTTGAGCAGTTCTTC. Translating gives CASSEASGIGVEQFF.

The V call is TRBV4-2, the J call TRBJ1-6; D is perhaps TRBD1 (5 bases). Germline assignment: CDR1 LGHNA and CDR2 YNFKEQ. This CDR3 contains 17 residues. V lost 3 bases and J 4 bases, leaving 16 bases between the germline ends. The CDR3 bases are TGTGCCAGCAGCCAGGCGGGCGGGACCCCATATAATTCACCCCTCCACTTT. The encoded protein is CASSQAGGTPYNSPLHF.

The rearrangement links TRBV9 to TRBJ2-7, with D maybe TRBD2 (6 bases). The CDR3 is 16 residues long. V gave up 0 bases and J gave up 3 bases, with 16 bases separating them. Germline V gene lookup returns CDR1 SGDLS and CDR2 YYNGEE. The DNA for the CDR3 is TGTGCCAGCAGCGTAGACCCTGGGGGAGCGGGCTACGAGCAGTACTTC. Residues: CASSVDPGGAGYEQYF.

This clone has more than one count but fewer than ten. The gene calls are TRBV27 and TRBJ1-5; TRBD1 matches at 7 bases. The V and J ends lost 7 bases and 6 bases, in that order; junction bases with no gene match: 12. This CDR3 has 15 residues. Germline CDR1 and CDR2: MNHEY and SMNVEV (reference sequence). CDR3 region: CASTPGGSSRQPQHF. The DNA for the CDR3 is TGTGCCAGCACCCCAGGGGGGAGTAGTCGTCAGCCCCAGCATTTT.

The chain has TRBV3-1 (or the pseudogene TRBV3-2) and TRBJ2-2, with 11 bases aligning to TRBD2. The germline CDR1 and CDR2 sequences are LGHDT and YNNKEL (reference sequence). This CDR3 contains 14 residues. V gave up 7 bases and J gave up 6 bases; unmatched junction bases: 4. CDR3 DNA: TGTGCCAGCACCCCGGGACTAGCGGCCGGGGAGCTGTTTTTT. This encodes CASTPGLAAGELFF.

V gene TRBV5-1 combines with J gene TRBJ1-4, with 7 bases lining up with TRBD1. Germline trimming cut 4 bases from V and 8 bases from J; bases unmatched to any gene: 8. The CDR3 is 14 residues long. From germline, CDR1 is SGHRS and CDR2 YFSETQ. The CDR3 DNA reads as TGCGCCAGCAGCCCCAGACAGGGCGGGGAAAAACTGTTTTTT. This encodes CASSPRQGGEKLFF.

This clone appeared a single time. CDR3 loop: CASSQVAASETEAFF. Written as DNA, the CDR3 is TGCGCCAGCAGCCAAGTGGCGGCCAGTGAGACTGAAGCTTTCTTT. J is TRBJ1-1 and V is TRBV4-1; D gene uncertain. With 1 base removed from V and 5 bases from J, the gap between germline ends came to 14 bases. Germline V gene lookup returns CDR1 MGHRA and CDR2 YSYEKL. The CDR3 contains 15 residues.

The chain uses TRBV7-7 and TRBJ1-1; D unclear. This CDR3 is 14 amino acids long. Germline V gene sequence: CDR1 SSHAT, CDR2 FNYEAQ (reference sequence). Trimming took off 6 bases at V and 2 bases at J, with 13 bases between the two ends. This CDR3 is CASRVAPINTEAFF. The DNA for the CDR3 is TGTGCCAGCAGGGTAGCCCCAATAAACACTGAAGCTTTCTTT.

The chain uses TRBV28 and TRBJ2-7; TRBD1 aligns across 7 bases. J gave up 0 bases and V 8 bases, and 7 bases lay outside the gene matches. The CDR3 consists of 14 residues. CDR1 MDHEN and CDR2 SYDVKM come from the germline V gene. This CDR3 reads CASYGQAISYEQYF. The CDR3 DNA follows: TGTGCCAGCTATGGACAGGCGATCTCCTACGAGCAGTACTTC.

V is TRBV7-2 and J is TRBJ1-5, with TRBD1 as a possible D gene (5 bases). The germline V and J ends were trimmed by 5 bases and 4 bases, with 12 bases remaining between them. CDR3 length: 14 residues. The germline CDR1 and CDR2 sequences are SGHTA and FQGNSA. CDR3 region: CASSIDRKNQPQHF. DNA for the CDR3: TGTGCCAGCAGCATAGACAGAAAGAATCAGCCCCAGCATTTT. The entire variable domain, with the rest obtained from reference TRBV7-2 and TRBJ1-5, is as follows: GAGVSQSPSNKVTEKGKDVELRCDPISGHTALYWYRQSLGQGLEFLIYFQGNSAPDKSGLPSDRFSAERTGGSVSTLTIQRTQQEDSAVYLCASSIDRKNQPQHFGDGTRLSIL.

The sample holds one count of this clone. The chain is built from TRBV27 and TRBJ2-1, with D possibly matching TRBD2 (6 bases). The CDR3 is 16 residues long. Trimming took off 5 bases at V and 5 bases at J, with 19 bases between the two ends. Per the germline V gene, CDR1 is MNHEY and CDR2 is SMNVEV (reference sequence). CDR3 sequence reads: CASSPISGAPNNEQFF. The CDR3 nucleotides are TGTGCCAGCAGTCCGATTAGCGGAGCACCTAACAATGAGCAGTTCTTC.

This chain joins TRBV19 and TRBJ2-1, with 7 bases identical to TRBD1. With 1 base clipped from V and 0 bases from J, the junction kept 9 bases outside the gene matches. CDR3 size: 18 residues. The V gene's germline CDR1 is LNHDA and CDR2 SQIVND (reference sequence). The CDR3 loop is CASSIGRQGIFSYNEQFF. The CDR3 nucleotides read TGTGCCAGTAGTATAGGCCGACAGGGAATTTTCTCCTACAATGAGCAGTTCTTC.